This T cell receptor beta chain was captured by sequencing in a study of regulatory T cells in long-lasting Graves disease. Study information: The study enrolled newly diagnosed Graves' patients on antithyroid drugs under 3 months. General study points: Persistent patients had more shared public clonotypes (2,741) than new patients (about 1,000). It was peripheral blood alone, not thyroid tissue, that was studied. Persistent Graves' cases showed lower TCR diversity than newly diagnosed cases.

Arm-PCR of CDR3 regions and iRepertoire HTBI primers were the basis on which TCR beta libraries were built. A single record per CDR3 protein comes from TCRdb applying MiXCR to the multiplex PCR reads. The table includes approximately 210,000 distinct CDR3 sequences, about 18% detected once. With 4 bases removed from V and 7 bases from J, the gap between germline ends came to 7 bases. Germline-derived CDR1 and CDR2 are SEHNR and FQNEAQ (reference sequence). The CDR3 runs to 12 residues. Time point described: newly diagnosed GD, antithyroid drugs for less than 3 months. PBMC RNA was the source of the TCR library. This clonotype was seen ten or more times. Antigen: not known.

The genes are TRBV7-9 and TRBJ1-4; D remains ambiguous. The material sequenced was peripheral blood mononuclear cells (PBMCs), taken at new diagnosis, from a patient treated with antithyroid drugs. The receptor's source is a female donor with Graves disease. The CDR3 loop reads CASSSRVEKLFF. CDR3 bases: TGTGCCAGCAGCTCACGCGTTGAAAAACTGTTTTTT.